The 3 T cell receptor beta chains listed next were all sequenced from one sample in a study of cytomegalovirus exposure and HLA in healthy donors. The data were produced by immunoSEQ multiplex PCR, yet TCRdb's version contains in-frame clones alone and is incomplete. Seen here are some 170,000 clones, approximately 89% observed once, and the top ten hold 2% to 3%. What was sequenced was PBMCs. The receptors derive from a man aged 18 to 30 in good health and CMV-seropositive.

The J gene is TRBJ2-1, the V gene TRBV25-1; 10 bases line up with TRBD1. Germline V lookup: CDR1 MGHDK, CDR2 SYGVNS. The CDR3 has 17 amino acids. Trimming at V came to 5 bases and at J to 7 bases, leaving 14 bases not matched to a gene. The CDR3 DNA is TGTGCCAGCAGTCCACCCCCCCGGGACAGGGGACCTAATGAGCAGTTCTTC. This sequence encodes CASSPPPRDRGPNEQFF. Looking up the rest from reference TRBV25-1 and TRBJ2-1 gives the full variable domain: EADIYQTPRYLVIGTGKKITLECSQTMGHDKMYWYQQDPGMELHLIHYSYGVNSTEKGDLSSESTVSRIRTEHFPLTLESARPSHTSQYLCASSPPPRDRGPNEQFFGPGTRLTVL.

This clone has only a few counts. The chain recombines TRBV6-1 with TRBJ2-3; maybe TRBD1 (5 bases). This CDR3 has 16 amino acids. The V and J ends lost 1 base and 2 bases respectively, with 13 bases between them. Per germline, CDR1 MNHNS and CDR2 SASEGT. CDR3 in DNA: TGTGCCAGCAGTGAAGAGGGGCTAGGCCCCACAGATACGCAGTATTTT. It is translated as CASSEEGLGPTDTQYF.

CDR3 sequence: CASSVAPDRGGFSGANVLTF. The CDR3 DNA is TGTGCCAGCAGCGTAGCGCCGGACAGGGGGGGGTTCTCTGGGGCCAACGTCCTGACTTTC. The chain carries TRBV9 and TRBJ2-6; 10 bases are a match to TRBD1. CDR3 length equals 20 residues. Trimming took 0 bases from V and 0 from J; bases not matched to a gene: 9. Per germline, CDR1 SGDLS and CDR2 YYNGEE.